The 17 T cell receptor beta chains below come from one sample, sequenced in a study of T cell repertoires in cytomegalovirus infection. TCRdb independently ran MiXCR on the reads; one entry per CDR3 protein. The top ten clones hold 13% of a sample with around 490,000 distinct CDR3 sequences, about 26% of them seen once. Sequenced: PBMCs. All receptors come from a human donor in good health (CMV status not recorded). Some clones in this sample may be carry-over from other donors' samples.

This rearrangement joins TRBV7-6 to TRBJ1-2; D call uncertain. CDR3 size: 10 residues. The V gene's germline CDR1 is SGHVS and CDR2 FNYEAQ. The CDR3 DNA reads as TGTGCGGTGAGAGGCCATGGCTACACCTTC. It is translated as CAVRGHGYTF.

This clonotype was counted many times. The chain uses TRBV7-2 and TRBJ2-3; D unclear. The V gene's germline CDR1 is SGHTA and CDR2 FQGNSA. The V and J ends lost 7 bases and 10 bases respectively, with 15 bases between them. The CDR3 spans 12 residues. The CDR3 DNA reads TGTGCCAGCAACGCTTTGGGAACGCCGCAGTATTTT. The encoded protein is CASNALGTPQYF. The whole variable domain, filled in from reference TRBV7-2 and TRBJ2-3, reads GAGVSQSPSNKVTEKGKDVELRCDPISGHTALYWYRQSLGQGLEFLIYFQGNSAPDKSGLPSDRFSAERTGGSVSTLTIQRTQQEDSAVYLCASNALGTPQYFGPGTRLTVL.

This clonotype was observed a handful of times. The CDR3 region is CASGLGLPNTGELFF. For the CDR3, the DNA is TGTGCTAGTGGTTTGGGACTCCCGAACACCGGGGAGCTGTTTTTT. The chain is built from TRBV12-5 and TRBJ2-2; D not certain. Per the germline V gene, CDR1 is LGHNT and CDR2 is FRNRAP. There are 15 residues in the CDR3. Trimming removed 1 base at V and 0 bases at J, with 6 bases between.

This clonotype was recorded at least ten times. The chain joins TRBV7-2 to TRBJ1-2; 10 bases map to TRBD1. The J segment lost 8 bases and the V segment lost 5 bases, leaving 11 bases of the junction unmatched. The germline CDR1 and CDR2 sequences are SGHTA and FQGNSA. The CDR3 is 15 residues long. CDR3 amino acids: CASSLTGGGGGGYTF. As DNA, the CDR3 is TGTGCCAGCAGCCTGACAGGGGGCGGCGGGGGGGGCTACACCTTC. Together with reference TRBV7-2 and TRBJ1-2, the CDR3 gives the full variable domain: GAGVSQSPSNKVTEKGKDVELRCDPISGHTALYWYRQSLGQGLEFLIYFQGNSAPDKSGLPSDRFSAERTGGSVSTLTIQRTQQEDSAVYLCASSLTGGGGGGYTFGSGTRLTVV.

This clonotype was detected a few times. This chain joins TRBV11-2 and TRBJ2-7; D gene ambiguous. CDR3 length equals 12 residues. V shed 2 bases and J shed 6 bases, with 8 bases lying between them. CDR1 and CDR2 from the germline V gene are SGHAT and FQNNGV. CDR3 sequence reads: CASSLRSGEQYV. The CDR3 DNA reads as TGTGCCAGCAGCTTAAGGTCCGGCGAGCAGTACGTC.

This clonotype was picked up many times. The rearrangement uses TRBV24-1 and TRBJ2-7; D not resolved. The V end lost 0 bases, the J end lost 4 bases, and 0 bases lay between the germline ends. CDR3 length equals 11 residues. Germline V lookup: CDR1 KGHDR, CDR2 SFDVKD. The DNA for the CDR3 is TGTGCCACCAGTGATTTGTACGAGCAGTACTTC. It translates to CATSDLYEQYF.

V gene TRBV5-1 combines with J gene TRBJ1-1, with TRBD1 matching 7 bases. V was pared by 5 bases and J by 7 bases, with 11 bases of the junction left unmatched. This CDR3 has 14 residues. Germline CDR1 reads SGHRS; CDR2 reads YFSETQ. Here the CDR3 reads CASSSTGVPVEAFF. CDR3 DNA sequence: TGCGCCAGCAGTTCTACAGGGGTCCCGGTTGAAGCTTTCTTT.

This clonotype was observed a few times. The chain combines TRBV7-9 with TRBJ1-1; 8 positions agree with TRBD1. The CDR3 consists of 14 residues. V gave up 6 bases and J gave up 2 bases; unmatched junction bases: 5. Germline V gives CDR1 SEHNR, CDR2 FQNEAQ (reference sequence). The CDR3 sequence: CASRQGGPNTEAFF. The CDR3 bases are TGTGCCAGCAGACAGGGGGGGCCCAACACTGAAGCTTTCTTT.

This clonotype was seen more than once but under ten times. The chain joins TRBV6-2 or TRBV6-3 to TRBJ2-1; weak D call: TRBD2 (5 bases). The CDR3 has 13 residues. Trimming removed 11 bases from V and 9 bases from J, with 20 bases in between. Germline V gene data show CDR1 as MNHEY and CDR2 as SVGEGT. The CDR3 spells CAVLEDYGGEQFF. DNA for the CDR3: TGTGCCGTACTAGAGGATTATGGTGGTGAGCAGTTCTTC.

The chain is built from TRBV3-1 and TRBJ2-3; unclear D gene. V shed 1 base and J shed 4 bases, with 9 bases lying between them. The CDR3 runs to 14 residues. CDR1 is LGHDT and CDR2 is YNNKEL in the germline V gene (reference sequence). The CDR3 reads CASSQGLESDTQYF. The CDR3 DNA follows: TGTGCCAGCAGCCAAGGTCTAGAATCAGATACGCAGTATTTT.

The chain employs TRBV12-3 or TRBV12-4 and TRBJ1-1, with TRBD1 identical over 8 bases. Trimming removed 6 bases from V and 7 bases from J; junction bases left unmatched: 7. The CDR3 has 13 residues. The CDR3 DNA sequence: TGTGCCAGCAGGAGGACAGGGACCCGTGAAGCTTTCTTT. It is translated as CASRRTGTREAFF.

This clonotype was seen only a few times. The V call is TRBV20-1, the J call TRBJ2-5, with 12 positions matching TRBD2. Germline CDR1 reads DFQATT; CDR2 reads SNEGSKA (reference sequence). The CDR3 runs 16 residues. V gave up 4 bases and J gave up 2 bases; unmatched junction bases: 8. The CDR3 protein is CSAKGTSGQTQETQYF. DNA for the CDR3: TGCAGTGCTAAGGGGACTAGCGGGCAAACTCAAGAGACCCAGTACTTC.

This clonotype showed up just a few times. V usage is TRBV6-1 and J usage is TRBJ2-3; 12 bases are shared with TRBD2. Germline-derived CDR1 and CDR2 are MNHNS and SASEGT. The CDR3 consists of 16 residues. With V trimmed by 6 bases and J by 2 bases, 6 bases remained unmatched. CDR3 amino acids: CASRVGTSGFTDTQYF. The CDR3 bases are TGTGCCAGCAGAGTCGGGACTAGCGGGTTCACAGATACGCAGTATTTT.

This clonotype occurred once. The chain carries TRBV20-1 and TRBJ2-5; 7 bases fit TRBD1. J lost 5 bases, V lost 0 bases, and 9 bases had no gene match. CDR3 length: 15 residues. CDR1 is DFQATT and CDR2 is SNEGSKA in the germline V gene (reference sequence). CDR3 in amino acids: CSARDQGRGWETQYF. DNA for the CDR3: TGCAGTGCTAGAGATCAAGGCAGGGGGTGGGAGACCCAGTACTTC.

The chain combines TRBV6-2 or TRBV6-3 with TRBJ2-2, with D hard to call. The CDR3 is made up of 12 amino acids. The ends were cut back, 6 bases at V and 8 bases at J, with 10 bases in the middle. Germline V gives CDR1 MNHEY, CDR2 SVGEGT. CDR3 nucleotide sequence: TGTGCCAGCAGCCAAGGGATGGGGGAGCTGTTTTTT. Its protein product is CASSQGMGELFF.

This clonotype was recorded a few times. The rearrangement links TRBV5-4 to TRBJ2-1; a weak D match, TRBD2 (6 bases). The CDR3 sequence is 16 residues long. With 2 bases removed from V and 4 bases from J, the gap between germline ends came to 16 bases. Germline-derived CDR1 and CDR2 are SGHNT and YYREEE (reference sequence). CDR3 bases: TGTGCCAGCAGCTTTAGTCCGGGGGACCCTTACAATGAGCAGTTCTTC. This translates into CASSFSPGDPYNEQFF.

The CDR3 here is CASSRGPEPEAFF. The CDR3 DNA reads TGTGCCAGCAGCAGGGGCCCTGAACCTGAAGCTTTCTTT. This rearrangement joins TRBV7-2 to TRBJ1-1; maybe TRBD1 (5 bases). Germline CDR1 SGHTA, CDR2 FQGNSA. CDR3 length: 13 residues. The V end was cut by 5 bases, the J end by 6 bases, with 13 bases between.